Each of the 4 T cell receptor beta chains below was sequenced from the same sample in a study of graft-versus-host responses after intestinal transplantation. Generated by immunoSEQ multiplex PCR, the TCRdb table keeps only in-frame clones and is missing some. The data contain fewer than 150,000 clones, approximately 90% of them singletons. For these receptors, no antigen is known. Here the sequenced sample was unstimulated CD4+ T cells sorted from spleen or lymph node cells, taken before intestinal transplant. These receptors all stem from a human donor who received an intestinal transplant.

The chain joins TRBV19 to TRBJ2-3; D gene unclear. The germline V and J ends were trimmed by 3 bases and 4 bases, with 8 bases remaining between them. CDR1 is LNHDA, CDR2 SQIVND, per germline (reference sequence). The CDR3 contains 13 residues. The CDR3 reads CASSMPPADTQYF. For the CDR3, the DNA is TGTGCCAGTAGTATGCCGCCGGCAGATACGCAGTATTTT.

The CDR3, as DNA: TGTGCCAGCTACCCCCGGGGCAGGGTTATTTCCACTGAAGCTTTCTTT. Its translation: CASYPRGRVISTEAFF. The rearrangement links TRBV11-2 to TRBJ1-1; D is possibly TRBD1 (5 bases). The CDR3 is made up of 16 amino acids. V was trimmed by 8 bases and J by 4 bases, leaving 23 bases between them. The germline V gene has CDR1 SGHAT and CDR2 FQNNGV.

The CDR3 here is CASSGTERTDTQYF. The CDR3 DNA sequence: TGTGCCAGCAGCGGAACTGAGAGGACAGATACGCAGTATTTT. The chain combines TRBV9 with TRBJ2-3, with D uncertain. Germline CDR1 is SGDLS and CDR2 is YYNGEE. The CDR3 runs to 14 residues. The ends were cut back, 3 bases at V and 3 bases at J, with 11 bases in the middle.

The chain employs TRBV14 and TRBJ1-4; D is possibly TRBD1 (5 bases). CDR3 length equals 15 residues. With 4 bases removed from V and 4 bases from J, the gap between germline ends came to 13 bases. Germline values: CDR1 SGHDN, CDR2 FVKESK. CDR3 sequence (DNA): TGTGCCAGCAGCCGGACGACAGCCCTTAATGAAAAACTGTTTTTT. Translation gives CASSRTTALNEKLFF. The full variable domain, with the rest looked up from reference TRBV14 and TRBJ1-4, is EAGVTQFPSHSVIEKGQTVTLRCDPISGHDNLYWYRRVMGKEIKFLLHFVKESKQDESGMPNNRFLAERTGGTYSTLKVQPAELEDSGVYFCASSRTTALNEKLFFGSGTQLSVL.